Each of the 10 T cell receptor beta chains below was sequenced from the same sample in a study of T-cell reconstitution after alpha-beta-depleted transplantation in children. Unique molecular identifiers were incorporated into the prepared TCRbeta library. MiXCR, run by TCRdb on the PCR reads, gives a single entry per CDR3 protein. The sample lists about 340,000 distinct CDR3 sequences; roughly 17% were seen once. Sample: PBMCs, mostly from graft donor cells, taken 360 days after TCRalphabeta/CD19-depleted stem cell transplant. The receptor source for this set is a male patient aged 2 to 9 who had a stem cell transplant for acute lymphoblastic leukemia, so the T cells may come from the graft donor.

This clonotype was recorded at least ten times. This chain uses TRBV10-3 with TRBJ2-1; 9 nucleotides line up with TRBD2. The CDR3 covers 15 residues. With 4 bases clipped from V and 5 bases from J, the junction kept 6 bases outside the gene matches. Looked up from germline, CDR1 is ENHRY and CDR2 is SYGVKD. The CDR3 region is CAISGNLAGNNEQFF. The DNA of the CDR3 is TGTGCCATCAGTGGGAATCTAGCGGGAAACAATGAGCAGTTCTTC.

The chain employs TRBV7-8 and TRBJ2-4; D may be TRBD2 (8 bases). This CDR3 is 13 amino acids long. Germline V gene data show CDR1 as SGHVS and CDR2 as FQNEAQ. Deletions cut 10 bases from V and 5 bases from J, with 15 bases between. CDR3 region: CATGRGPENIQYF. CDR3 nucleotides: TGTGCCACCGGGAGGGGGCCAGAAAACATTCAGTACTTC.

This clonotype was counted at least ten times. V usage is TRBV20-1 and J usage is TRBJ2-1, with D unclear. Trimming took 1 base from V and 3 from J, leaving 22 bases between them. The CDR3 consists of 18 residues. Germline-derived CDR1 and CDR2 are DFQATT and SNEGSKA (reference sequence). CDR3 in amino acids: CSARGSLGWGRIYNEQFF. The CDR3 nucleotides read TGCAGTGCTAGAGGTTCCCTTGGCTGGGGAAGGATCTACAATGAGCAGTTCTTC.

The CDR3: CASSLRVGEVEQYF. As DNA, the CDR3 is TGTGCCAGCAGCTTGAGGGTGGGAGAGGTGGAGCAGTACTTC. The genes are TRBV7-3 and TRBJ2-7; D possibly corresponds to TRBD2 (5 bases). This CDR3 region has 14 residues. Trimming cost V 3 bases and J 7 bases, with 16 bases left between them. Germline V CDR1 and CDR2: SGHTA, FQGTGA.

The table lists this clonotype with a few counts. This chain connects TRBV12-3 or TRBV12-4 to TRBJ2-7, with a tentative D call TRBD2 (6 bases). The CDR3 is made up of 15 amino acids. Trimming removed 2 bases at V and 3 bases at J, with 14 bases between. The CDR3 bases are TGTGCCAGCAGTTTAAGCCGGGGGTCCCTCTACGAGCAGTACTTC. It specifies CASSLSRGSLYEQYF.

J is TRBJ1-5 and V is TRBV10-3; D perhaps matches TRBD1 (5 bases). Germline V gene sequence: CDR1 ENHRY, CDR2 SYGVKD. V dropped 8 bases and J dropped 4 bases, with 12 bases sitting between them. The CDR3 spans 13 residues. The CDR3 here is CAIGAGGNQPQHF. DNA of the CDR3: TGTGCCATCGGGGCGGGAGGGAATCAGCCCCAGCATTTT.

V is TRBV20-1 and J is TRBJ2-5; tentative D call: TRBD2 (6 bases). The germline gives CDR1 DFQATT, CDR2 SNEGSKA (reference sequence). CDR3 length: 16 amino acids. Trimming took 0 bases from V and 1 from J, leaving 15 bases between them. The CDR3 bases are TGCAGTGCTAGAGATCTACGGGGGTCCGTCCAAGAGACCCAGTACTTC. It is translated as CSARDLRGSVQETQYF.

This clonotype has more than one count but fewer than ten. The chain links TRBV12-3 or TRBV12-4 to TRBJ2-1; D ambiguous. The CDR3 is 15 amino acids. The ends were cut back, 3 bases at V and 0 bases at J, with 9 bases in the middle. CDR3 nucleotide sequence: TGTGCCAGCAGTTTGTGGGGTCACTCCTACAATGAGCAGTTCTTC. Its protein is CASSLWGHSYNEQFF.

This clonotype has a handful of counts. J is TRBJ2-1 and V is TRBV2, with 10 nucleotides matching TRBD2. The trim removed 5 bases at V and 6 bases at J, leaving 7 bases unmatched. Germline V gives CDR1 SNHLY, CDR2 FYNNEI. This CDR3 is 15 amino acids long. The CDR3 nucleotides are TGTGCCAGCAGTTATAGCGGGAGGCTACTCAATGAGCAGTTCTTC. It encodes CASSYSGRLLNEQFF.

This clonotype appeared a few times. The CDR3 bases are TGCAGTGCTAGAGATCCCGGGACTAGATTCCACGAGCAGTACTTC. Amino acids: CSARDPGTRFHEQYF. This chain joins TRBV20-1 and TRBJ2-7, with 8 nucleotides matching TRBD2. The CDR3 extends over 15 amino acids. CDR1 DFQATT and CDR2 SNEGSKA come from the germline V gene (reference sequence). V lost 0 bases to trimming and J lost 5 bases; unmatched junction nucleotides: 9.